Listed below are T cell receptor beta chains from one sample, sequenced in a study of T cell responses to AZD1222 COVID-19 vaccine. Clones were sequenced by immunoSEQ multiplex PCR, and TCRdb holds only the in-frame ones, with some missing. The sample has 90,000 to 120,000 clones, around 91% seen once. Specimen: peripheral blood, collected on day 0 of AZD1222 vaccination. The receptors were gathered from an adult in good health. Both conserved end residues are part of each CDR3.

J: TRBJ2-2; V: TRBV9; CDR3: CASSEPLSAGTGELFF
J: TRBJ1-2; V: TRBV5-4; CDR3: CASSPGHLYGYTF
J: TRBJ1-2; V: TRBV18; CDR3: CASSLGTGGGGYTF
J: TRBJ1-2; V: TRBV7-3; CDR3: CASSPTGADYGYTF
J: TRBJ2-5; V: TRBV6-5; CDR3: CASRKTGIETQYF
J: TRBJ1-1; V: TRBV6-5; CDR3: CASRSQGGNTEAFF
J: TRBJ2-7; V: TRBV4-1; CDR3: CASSKSGGRSYEQYF
J: TRBJ2-2; V: TRBV10-2; CDR3: CASSDKREGTGELFF
J: TRBJ1-5; V: TRBV10-1; CDR3: CASSEDRLRPQHF
J: TRBJ1-5; V: TRBV7-2; CDR3: CASSPDSNQPQHF
J: TRBJ1-4; V: TRBV4-1; CDR3: CASSGRDRLNEKLFF
J: TRBJ1-6; V: TRBV21-1; CDR3: CASSKGGERFSPLHF
J: TRBJ1-4; V: TRBV11-2; CDR3: CASSPWRDRAEKLFF
J: TRBJ1-1; V: TRBV10-2; CDR3: CASTTGGITEAFF
J: TRBJ1-2; V: TRBV7-6; CDR3: CASSLEGSGTVYGYTF
J: TRBJ1-2; V: TRBV6-1; CDR3: CASSEVMTGDGYTF
J: TRBJ2-7; V: TRBV18; CDR3: CASSPGGDRNYEQYF
J: TRBJ1-1; V: TRBV10-2; CDR3: CASQTRSVNTEAFF
J: TRBJ1-2; V: TRBV7-2; CDR3: CASSFPQGAANYGYTF
J: TRBJ2-5; V: TRBV7-9; CDR3: CASSSAGWASETQYF
J: TRBJ2-1; V: TRBV13; CDR3: CASSSLSGGTLKQFF
J: TRBJ2-3; V: TRBV6-1; CDR3: CASSERTGGWADTQYF
J: TRBJ2-2; V: TRBV5-1; CDR3: CASSPTSLNTGELFF
J: TRBJ1-2; V: TRBV4-1; CDR3: CASAISDGNYGYTF
J: TRBJ1-2; V: TRBV10-3; CDR3: CAISEPGQKNGYTF
J: TRBJ2-7; V: TRBV19; CDR3: CASSIEVQGVYEQYF
J: TRBJ1-1; V: TRBV7-2; CDR3: CASSFSVTEAFF